Here is one T cell receptor (beta chain) with its context. Antigen unknown. This entry comes from a study of T cell responses to AZD1222 COVID-19 vaccine. The CDR3 extends over 15 amino acids. Germline lookup yields CDR1 SGDLS and CDR2 YYNGEE. J was trimmed by 5 bases and V by 0 bases; bases with no gene match: 5. Study findings and constraints: It should be noted that donors were predominantly white British and more often female, and clonal diversity was possibly underestimated.

The assay was immunoSEQ multiplex PCR, and TCRdb's table has in-frame clones only and misses some. The sample has 90,000 to 110,000 clones, 88% seen once; the top ten hold more than 9%. This chain links TRBV9 with TRBJ2-5, with TRBD2 identical over 9 bases. The receptor was isolated from an adult in good health. The input for sequencing was peripheral blood, taken on day 0 of AZD1222 vaccination. DNA for the CDR3: TGTGCCAGCAGCGTAGGAGCGGGAGGTTTGGAGACCCAGTACTTC. Amino acid sequence: CASSVGAGGLETQYF.